This T cell receptor (beta chain) was captured by sequencing in a study of T cells after yellow fever vaccination. The CDR3 has 11 residues. V was clipped by 3 bases and J by 14 bases; unmatched bases: 2. This clonotype was found many times. Its antigen is undetermined. Regarding the study as a whole: Within FACS-sorted repertoires, abundant clonotypes contaminating from the bulk population could be present.

Using its own MiXCR run on the 5' RACE reads, TCRdb lists one record per CDR3 protein. The sample shows about 120,000 distinct CDR3 sequences, approximately 7.1% of them seen only once. Sequenced material: CD4+ T cells sorted from PBMCs, taken about 41 days after the first yellow fever vaccination. The gene calls are TRBV12-3 or TRBV12-4 and TRBJ2-1; 9 bases are a match to TRBD1. This TCR was sampled from a man between 18 and 29 years old who received the YFV17D yellow fever vaccine. This chain's CDR3 is CASSLGQGKFF. The DNA for the CDR3 is TGTGCCAGCAGTTTGGGACAGGGCAAGTTCTTC.